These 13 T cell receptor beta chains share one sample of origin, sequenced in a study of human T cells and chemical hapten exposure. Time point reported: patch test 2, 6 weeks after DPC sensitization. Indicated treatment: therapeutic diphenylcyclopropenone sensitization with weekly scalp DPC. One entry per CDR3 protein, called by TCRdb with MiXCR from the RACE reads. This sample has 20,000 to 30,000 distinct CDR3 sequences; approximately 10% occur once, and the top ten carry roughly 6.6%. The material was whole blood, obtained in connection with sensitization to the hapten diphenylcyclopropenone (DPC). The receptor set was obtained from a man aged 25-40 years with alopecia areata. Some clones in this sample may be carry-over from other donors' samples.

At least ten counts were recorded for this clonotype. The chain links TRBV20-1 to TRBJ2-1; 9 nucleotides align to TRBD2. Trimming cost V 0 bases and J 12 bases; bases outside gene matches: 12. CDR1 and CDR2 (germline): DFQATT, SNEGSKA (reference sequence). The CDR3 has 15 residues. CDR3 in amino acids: CSAREDGTSSGSQFF. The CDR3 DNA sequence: TGCAGTGCTAGAGAGGATGGGACTAGCAGTGGGTCGCAGTTCTTC.

CDR3 protein: CASSQETSLYQPQHF. As DNA, the CDR3 is TGCGCCAGCAGCCAGGAAACTTCTCTTTATCAGCCCCAGCATTTT. The chain combines TRBV4-3 with TRBJ1-5; no definite D call. With 3 bases removed from V and 5 bases from J, the gap between germline ends came to 14 bases. The CDR3 spans 15 residues. Germline V gene sequence: CDR1 LGHNA, CDR2 YSLEER.

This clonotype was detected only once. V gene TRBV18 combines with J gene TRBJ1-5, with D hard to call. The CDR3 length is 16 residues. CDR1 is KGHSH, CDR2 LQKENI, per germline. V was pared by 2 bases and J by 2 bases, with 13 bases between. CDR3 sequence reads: CASSPVRVGRNQPQHF. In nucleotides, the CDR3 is TGTGCCAGCTCACCAGTAAGGGTCGGACGCAATCAGCCCCAGCATTTT.

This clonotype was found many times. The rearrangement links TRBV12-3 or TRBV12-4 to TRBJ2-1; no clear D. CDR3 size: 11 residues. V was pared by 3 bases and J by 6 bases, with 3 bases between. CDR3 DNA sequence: TGTGCCAGCAGTTTTGTCAATGAGCAGTTCTTC. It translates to CASSFVNEQFF.

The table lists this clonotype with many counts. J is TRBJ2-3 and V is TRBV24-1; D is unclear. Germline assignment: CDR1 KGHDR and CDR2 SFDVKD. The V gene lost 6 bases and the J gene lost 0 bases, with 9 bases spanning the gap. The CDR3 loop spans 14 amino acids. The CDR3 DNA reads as TGTGCCACCAGTTCCGTTATTAGCACAGATACGCAGTATTTT. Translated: CATSSVISTDTQYF.

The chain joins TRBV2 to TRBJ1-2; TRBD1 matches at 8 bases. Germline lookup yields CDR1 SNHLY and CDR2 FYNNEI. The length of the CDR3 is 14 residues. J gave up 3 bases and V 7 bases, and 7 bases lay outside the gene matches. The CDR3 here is CASNQGARDYGYTF. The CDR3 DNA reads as TGTGCCAGCAACCAGGGGGCGCGGGACTATGGCTACACCTTC.

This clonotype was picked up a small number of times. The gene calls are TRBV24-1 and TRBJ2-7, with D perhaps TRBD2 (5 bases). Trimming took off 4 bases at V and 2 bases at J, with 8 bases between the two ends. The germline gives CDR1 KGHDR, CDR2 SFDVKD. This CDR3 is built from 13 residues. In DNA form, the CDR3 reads TGTGCCACCAGTGACTCCGGGACCTACGAGCAGTACTTC. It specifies CATSDSGTYEQYF.

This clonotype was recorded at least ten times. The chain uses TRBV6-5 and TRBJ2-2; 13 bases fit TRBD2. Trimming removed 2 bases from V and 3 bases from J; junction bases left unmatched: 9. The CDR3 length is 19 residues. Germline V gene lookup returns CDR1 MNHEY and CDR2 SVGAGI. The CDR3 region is CASSYRPTSGRRDTGELFF. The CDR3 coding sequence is TGTGCCAGCAGTTACCGCCCGACTAGCGGGAGGAGGGACACCGGGGAGCTGTTTTTT.

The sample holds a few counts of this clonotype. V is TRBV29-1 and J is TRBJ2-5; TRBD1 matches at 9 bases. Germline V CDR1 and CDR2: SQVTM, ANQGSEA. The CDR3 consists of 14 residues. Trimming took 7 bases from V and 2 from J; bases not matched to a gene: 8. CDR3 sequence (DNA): TGCAGCGGGTTCCGGGGACAGGGTCAAGAGACCCAGTACTTC. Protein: CSGFRGQGQETQYF.

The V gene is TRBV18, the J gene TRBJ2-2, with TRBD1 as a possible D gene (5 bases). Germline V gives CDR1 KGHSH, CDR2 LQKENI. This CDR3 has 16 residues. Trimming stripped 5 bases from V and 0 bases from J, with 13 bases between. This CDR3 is CASSSRTPANTGELFF. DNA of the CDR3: TGTGCCAGCTCATCACGGACACCGGCGAACACCGGGGAGCTGTTTTTT.

The CDR3: CASSPGGVNTGELFF. The CDR3 nucleotides read TGTGCCAGCAGCCCGGGGGGAGTAAACACCGGGGAGCTGTTTTTT. This rearrangement joins TRBV28 to TRBJ2-2; 7 nucleotides agree with TRBD2. CDR3 length equals 15 residues. Germline assignment: CDR1 MDHEN and CDR2 SYDVKM. V trimming: 6 bases; J trimming: 2 bases; junction bases outside the gene matches: 6.

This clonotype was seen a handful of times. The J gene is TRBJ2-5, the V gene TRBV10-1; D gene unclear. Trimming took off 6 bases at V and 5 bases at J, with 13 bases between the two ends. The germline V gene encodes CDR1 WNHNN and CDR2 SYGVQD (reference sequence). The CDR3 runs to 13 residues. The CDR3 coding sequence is TGCGCCAGCAGCGTGGGCGTGAGGGAGACCCAGTACTTC. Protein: CASSVGVRETQYF.

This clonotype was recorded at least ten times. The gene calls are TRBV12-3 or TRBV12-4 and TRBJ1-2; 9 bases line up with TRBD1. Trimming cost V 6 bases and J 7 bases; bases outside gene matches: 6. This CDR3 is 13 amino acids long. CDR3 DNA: TGTGCCAGCAGGAGCACAGGGGGCGGTGGCTACACCTTC. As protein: CASRSTGGGGYTF.